This record looks at one T cell receptor beta chain sequence and its context. These data belong to a study of blood T cell repertoires in COVID-19. Study summary: PBMCs, B-cell-depleted T cells, or T cells provided the cDNA or gDNA that made up the material.

The V end was cut by 5 bases, the J end by 2 bases, with 13 bases between. The CDR3 runs to 15 residues. CDR1 and CDR2 (germline): SEHNR, FQNEAQ (reference sequence). Source study methods: Amplifying reference gene primers gave estimates of nucleated cell counts. Repertoires were generated with immunoSEQ multiplex PCR, while TCRdb's copy carries only in-frame clones and drops some. V, J and clone size are those of that table, while D and trimming were read from the DNA. The sample includes 150,000 to 200,000 clones, around 83% of them seen just once. The chain is built from TRBV7-9 and TRBJ2-1, with TRBD2 as a possible D gene (6 bases). This clonotype was obtained from a man in his 70s who had recovered from COVID-19. The source material was peripheral blood. The CDR3 reads CASSPQRATYNEQFF. The CDR3 bases are TGTGCCAGCAGCCCTCAGCGGGCAACCTACAATGAGCAGTTCTTC.